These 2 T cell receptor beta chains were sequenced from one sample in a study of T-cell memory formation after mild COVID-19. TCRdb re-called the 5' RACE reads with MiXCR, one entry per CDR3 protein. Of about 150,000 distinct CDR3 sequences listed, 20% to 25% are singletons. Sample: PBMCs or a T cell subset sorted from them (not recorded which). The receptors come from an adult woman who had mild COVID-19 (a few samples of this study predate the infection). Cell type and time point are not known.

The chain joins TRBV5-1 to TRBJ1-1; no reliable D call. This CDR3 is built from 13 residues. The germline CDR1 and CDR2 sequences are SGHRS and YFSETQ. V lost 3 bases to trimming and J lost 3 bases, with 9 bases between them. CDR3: CASSSDTYTEAFF. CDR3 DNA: TGCGCCAGCAGCTCCGACACGTACACTGAAGCTTTCTTT.

The DNA of the CDR3 is TGCAGTGCTCCGATTCTAGCCGGGGCAGGGAATGAGCAGTTCTTC. Translation gives CSAPILAGAGNEQFF. The chain uses TRBV20-1 and TRBJ2-1; D possibly matches TRBD1 or TRBD2 (5 bases each). The CDR3 is made up of 15 amino acids. V was cut by 5 bases and J by 7 bases, with 21 bases left in between. Looked up from germline, CDR1 is DFQATT and CDR2 is SNEGSKA (reference sequence).